What follows are 9 T cell receptor beta chains derived from one specimen sequenced in a study of cytomegalovirus exposure and HLA in healthy donors. A multiplex PCR was run with 60 Vbeta primers and 13 Jbeta primers. Libraries were prepared by immunoSEQ multiplex PCR; TCRdb keeps only in-frame clonotypes and omits some of them. The table shows some 160,000 clones, with 77% occurring only once. Sequences were obtained from PBMCs. These receptors were taken from a young woman in good health and CMV-seronegative.

This clone came up a few times. V usage is TRBV28 and J usage is TRBJ1-1, with 9 bases identical to TRBD1. Germline values: CDR1 MDHEN, CDR2 SYDVKM. This CDR3 has 14 residues. J gave up 6 bases and V 3 bases, and 5 bases lay outside the gene matches. CDR3: CASSLGDRAPEAFF. Written as DNA, the CDR3 is TGTGCCAGCAGTTTGGGGGACAGGGCCCCTGAAGCTTTCTTT.

V and J are TRBV5-1 and TRBJ2-1; the match to TRBD2 covers 10 bases. J gave up 4 bases and V 7 bases, and 11 bases lay outside the gene matches. The V gene's germline CDR1 is SGHRS and CDR2 YFSETQ. The CDR3 runs 16 residues. CDR3 DNA: TGCGCCAGCGCAAGTGGTCCACTAGCGGGGTACAATGAGCAGTTCTTC. It specifies CASASGPLAGYNEQFF.

This clone was detected only once. The V call is TRBV5-1, the J call TRBJ2-1, with D possibly being TRBD1 (5 bases). Trimming stripped 0 bases from V and 2 bases from J, with 15 bases between. The CDR3 totals 17 residues. Germline V gene sequence: CDR1 SGHRS, CDR2 YFSETQ. Written as DNA, the CDR3 is TGCGCCAGCAGCTTGGGCACCAGCGCACAGGCCTACAATGAGCAGTTCTTC. This gives the protein CASSLGTSAQAYNEQFF.

In its sample, this clone was seen a few times. One end of the junction does not line up with germline, which may come from a read error. V is TRBV6-1 and J is TRBJ2-6; D possibly corresponds to TRBD1 (5 bases). The CDR3 has 17 residues. Germline values: CDR1 MNHNS, CDR2 SASEGT. CDR3 coding DNA: TGTGCCAGCAGTGAGGGGCAGTTTTCCTCTGGGGCCAACGGCCTGACTTTC. This codes for CASSEGQFSSGANGLTF.

The chain carries TRBV2 and TRBJ2-7; 7 bases are a match to TRBD1. V lost 6 bases and J lost 6; bases outside the gene matches: 2. This CDR3 has 11 amino acids. Germline loops: CDR1 SNHLY, CDR2 FYNNEI. The CDR3 region has the DNA TGTGCCAGCAGGTCAGGGGGCGAGCAGTACTTC. It is translated as CASRSGGEQYF.

This clone was detected only a few times. The V gene is TRBV9, the J gene TRBJ1-6, with 9 bases lining up with TRBD1. V lost 4 bases to trimming and J lost 8 bases; unmatched junction nucleotides: 13. Germline values: CDR1 SGDLS, CDR2 YYNGEE. The CDR3 length is 17 residues. DNA of the CDR3: TGTGCCAGCAGCATCCCGGCGACAGGGGGTTTGGATTCACCCCTCCACTTT. This codes for CASSIPATGGLDSPLHF. The full variable domain, with the rest looked up from reference TRBV9 and TRBJ1-6, is DSGVTQTPKHLITATGQRVTLRCSPRSGDLSVYWYQQSLDQGLQFLIQYYNGEERAKGNILERFSAQQFPDLHSELNLSSLELGDSALYFCASSIPATGGLDSPLHFGNGTRLTVT.

This clone was picked up one time. The J gene is TRBJ1-1, the V gene TRBV6-5, with a weak D call TRBD1 (5 bases). This CDR3 has 13 amino acids. Germline CDR1 and CDR2: MNHEY and SVGAGI. V was trimmed by 2 bases and J by 8 bases, leaving 12 bases between them. The CDR3 sequence: CASSYMGLTEAFF. The CDR3 DNA sequence: TGTGCCAGCAGTTACATGGGACTTACGGAAGCTTTCTTT.

The chain combines TRBV4-1 with TRBJ2-1, with D possibly matching TRBD1 (5 bases). V was clipped by 0 bases and J by 3 bases, with 12 bases between them. The length of the CDR3 is 16 residues. Germline CDR1 reads MGHRA; CDR2 reads YSYEKL. CDR3 in amino acids: CASSQEAGLFYNEQFF. The CDR3 bases are TGCGCCAGCAGCCAAGAAGCAGGGCTTTTCTACAATGAGCAGTTCTTC.

The gene calls are TRBV5-6 and TRBJ1-1; weak D call: TRBD1 (5 bases). CDR3 size: 14 residues. V was cut by 4 bases and J by 5 bases, with 15 bases left in between. CDR1 and CDR2 (germline): SGHDT, YYEEEE. The CDR3 is CASSLPGRKTEAFF. The CDR3 DNA reads as TGTGCCAGCAGCCTCCCAGGGCGTAAAACTGAAGCTTTCTTT.